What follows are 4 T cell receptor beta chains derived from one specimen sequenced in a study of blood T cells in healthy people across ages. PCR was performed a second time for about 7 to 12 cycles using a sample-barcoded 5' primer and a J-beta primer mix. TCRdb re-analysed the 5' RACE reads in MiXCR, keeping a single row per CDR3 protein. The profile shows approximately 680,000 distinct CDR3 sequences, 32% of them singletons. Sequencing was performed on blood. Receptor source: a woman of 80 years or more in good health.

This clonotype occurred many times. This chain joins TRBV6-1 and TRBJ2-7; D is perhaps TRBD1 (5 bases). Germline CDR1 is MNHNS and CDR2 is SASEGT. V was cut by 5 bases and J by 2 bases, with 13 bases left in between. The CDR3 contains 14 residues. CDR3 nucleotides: TGTGCCAGCAGTATTTGGACGGACACCTACGAGCAGTACTTC. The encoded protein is CASSIWTDTYEQYF.

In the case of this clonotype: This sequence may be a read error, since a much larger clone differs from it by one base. Here the CDR3 reads CASSARQGAGGAQYF. CDR3 DNA sequence: TGCGCCAGCAGCGCAAGACAGGGGGCCGGAGGGGCCCAGTACTTC. The chain couples TRBV5-1 to TRBJ2-5; 10 nucleotides agree with TRBD1. After removal of 4 bases from V and 9 bases from J, the junction contained 12 bases not matched to a gene. Germline V gene lookup returns CDR1 SGHRS and CDR2 YFSETQ. CDR3 length: 15 amino acids.

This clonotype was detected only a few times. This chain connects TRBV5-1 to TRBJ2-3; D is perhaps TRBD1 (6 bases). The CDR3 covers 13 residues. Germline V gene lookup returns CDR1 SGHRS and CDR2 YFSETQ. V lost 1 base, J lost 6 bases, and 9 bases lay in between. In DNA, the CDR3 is TGCGCCAGCAGCTTGTATGGGGGCGATACGCAGTATTTT. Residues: CASSLYGGDTQYF.

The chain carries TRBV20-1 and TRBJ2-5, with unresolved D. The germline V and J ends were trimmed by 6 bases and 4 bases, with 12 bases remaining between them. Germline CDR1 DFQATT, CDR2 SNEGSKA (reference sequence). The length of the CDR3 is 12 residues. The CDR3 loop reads CSANSERETQYF. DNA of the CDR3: TGCAGTGCCAATTCGGAGCGAGAGACCCAGTACTTC.